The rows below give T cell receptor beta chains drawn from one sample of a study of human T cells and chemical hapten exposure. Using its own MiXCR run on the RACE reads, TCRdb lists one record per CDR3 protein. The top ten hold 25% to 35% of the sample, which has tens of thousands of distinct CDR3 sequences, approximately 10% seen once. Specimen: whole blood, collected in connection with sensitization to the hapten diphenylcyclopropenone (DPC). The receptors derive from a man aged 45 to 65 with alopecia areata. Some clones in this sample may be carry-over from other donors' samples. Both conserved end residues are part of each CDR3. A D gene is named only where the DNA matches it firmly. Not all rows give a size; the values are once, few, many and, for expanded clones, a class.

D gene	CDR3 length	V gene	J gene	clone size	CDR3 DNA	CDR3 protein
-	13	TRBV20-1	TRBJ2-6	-	TGCAGTGCTAGAGGGGGCGGGAACAACGTCCTGACTTTC	CSARGGGNNVLTF
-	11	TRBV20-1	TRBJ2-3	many	TGCAGTGCTTCTAGCGCAGGGGCGCAGTATTTT	CSASSAGAQYF
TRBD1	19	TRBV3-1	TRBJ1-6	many	TGTGCCAGCAGCTCAAGGACAGGGATGAGGAGCTCCGGTAATTCACCCCTCCACTTT	CASSSRTGMRSSGNSPLHF
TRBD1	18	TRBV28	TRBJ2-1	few	TGTGCCAGCAGTTTCTTTTCATGGACAGGGCGCTCCTACAATGAGCAGTTCTTC	CASSFFSWTGRSYNEQFF
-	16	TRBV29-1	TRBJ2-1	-	TGCAGCGCCTTTTCACTAGGTGGGGGCTCCTACAATGAGCAGTTCTTC	CSAFSLGGGSYNEQFF
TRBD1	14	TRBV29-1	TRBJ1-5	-	TGCAGCGGGAGGACAGGGGACGCACAACAGCCCCAGCATTTT	CSGRTGDAQQPQHF
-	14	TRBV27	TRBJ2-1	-	TGTGCCAGCAGTTTGGCGGGCTCCCAGGGTGAGCAGTTCTTC	CASSLAGSQGEQFF
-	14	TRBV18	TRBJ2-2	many	TGTGCCAGCTCGCGTATAGCGGACACCGGGGAGCTGTTTTTT	CASSRIADTGELFF
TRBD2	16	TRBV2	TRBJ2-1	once	TGTGCCAGCAGGAAGACTAGCTCTAGCTCCTACAATGAGCAGTTCTTC	CASRKTSSSSYNEQFF
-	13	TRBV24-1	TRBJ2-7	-	TGTGCCACCAGTGATGGCCATTCCTACGAGCAGTACTTC	CATSDGHSYEQYF
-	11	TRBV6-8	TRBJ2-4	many	TGTGCCAGCGGTTCCGGTGCAGCGTCGTACTTC	CASGSGAASYF